This T cell receptor (beta chain) was captured in a study of cytomegalovirus exposure and HLA in healthy donors. Concerning this clone itself: What it recognizes is unknown.

The primer mix had 60 Vbeta and 13 Jbeta primers. Using immunoSEQ multiplex PCR, the repertoire was profiled, and TCRdb retains in-frame clones only, with some absent. The sample records 160,000 or so clones, roughly 72% being singletons. V was trimmed by 5 bases and J by 0 bases, leaving 11 bases between them. This CDR3 has 14 residues. Germline V CDR1 and CDR2: SGHRS, YFSETQ. Study results and caveats: Despite most TCR sequences being rare, some public TCRs occurred in many donors.

Sequences were obtained from PBMCs. The clonotype was recovered from a woman aged 40 to 50 in good health and CMV-seronegative. The chain couples TRBV5-1 to TRBJ1-1, with a possible D match to TRBD1 (6 bases). Here the CDR3 reads CASRTDSMNTEAFF. CDR3 coding DNA: TGCGCCAGCAGGACGGACAGCATGAACACTGAAGCTTTCTTT.